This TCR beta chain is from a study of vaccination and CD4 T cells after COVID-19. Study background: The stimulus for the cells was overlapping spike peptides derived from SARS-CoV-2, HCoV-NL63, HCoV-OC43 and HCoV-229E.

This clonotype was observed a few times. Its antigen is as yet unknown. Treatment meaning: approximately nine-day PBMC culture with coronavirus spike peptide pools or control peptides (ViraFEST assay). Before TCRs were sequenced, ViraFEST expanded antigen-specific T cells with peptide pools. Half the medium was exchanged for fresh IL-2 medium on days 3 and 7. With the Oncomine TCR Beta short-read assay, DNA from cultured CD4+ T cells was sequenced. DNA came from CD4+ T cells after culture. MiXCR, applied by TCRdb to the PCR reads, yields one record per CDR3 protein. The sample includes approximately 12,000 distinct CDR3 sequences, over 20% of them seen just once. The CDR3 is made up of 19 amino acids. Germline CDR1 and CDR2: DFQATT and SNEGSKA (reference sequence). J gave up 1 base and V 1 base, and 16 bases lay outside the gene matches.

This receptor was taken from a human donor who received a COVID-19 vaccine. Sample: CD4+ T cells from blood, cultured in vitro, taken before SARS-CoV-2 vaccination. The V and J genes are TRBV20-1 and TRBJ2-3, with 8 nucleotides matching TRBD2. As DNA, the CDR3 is TGCAGTGCTAGAGTGAGGGAGCGGGGGAACCCCTTCCGCACAGATACGCAGTATTTT. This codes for CSARVRERGNPFRTDTQYF.